Detailed here is one T cell receptor (beta chain). Its specificity is unknown. With a J-beta primer mix and a sample-barcoded 5' primer, a second PCR ran about 7 to 12 cycles. A template-switch adaptor that had 12 random nucleotides put a tag on each cDNA molecule. From the 5' RACE reads, TCRdb called clonotypes with MiXCR, one entry per CDR3 protein. The data contain around 790,000 distinct CDR3 sequences, under 45% of them singletons. This CDR3 region has 17 residues. J was trimmed by 0 bases and V by 1 base; bases with no gene match: 7. CDR1 is MDHEN and CDR2 is SYDVKM in the germline V gene. Total RNA amounts of at least 5.5 micrograms were extracted per sample. The entry originates in a study of blood T cells in healthy people across ages. Study-level points and caveats: Versus aged donors, long-lived donors had higher diversity and more naive CD4+ cells.

The specimen sequenced was blood. This sequence originates from a man aged 60-69 years in good health. V usage is TRBV28 and J usage is TRBJ1-2, with 8 bases aligning to TRBD1. As DNA, the CDR3 is TGTGCCAGCAGTTTATCTCCCCGGGACAGGCCTAACTATGGCTACACCTTC. Residues: CASSLSPRDRPNYGYTF.